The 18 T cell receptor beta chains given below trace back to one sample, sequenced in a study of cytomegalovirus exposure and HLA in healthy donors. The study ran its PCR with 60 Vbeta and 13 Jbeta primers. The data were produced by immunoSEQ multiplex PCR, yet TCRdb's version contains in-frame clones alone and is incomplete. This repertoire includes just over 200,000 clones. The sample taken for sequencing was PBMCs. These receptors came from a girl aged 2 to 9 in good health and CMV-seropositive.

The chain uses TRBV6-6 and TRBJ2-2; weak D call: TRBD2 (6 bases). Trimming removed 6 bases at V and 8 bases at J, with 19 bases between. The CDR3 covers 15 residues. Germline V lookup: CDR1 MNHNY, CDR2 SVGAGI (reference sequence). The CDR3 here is CASSPPVVGGGELFF. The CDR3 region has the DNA TGTGCCAGCAGCCCCCCGGTAGTTGGAGGGGGGGAGCTGTTTTTT.

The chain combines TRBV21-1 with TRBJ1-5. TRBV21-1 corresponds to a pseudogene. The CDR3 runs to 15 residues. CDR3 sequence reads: CASSKRGARDQPQHF. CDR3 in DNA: TGTGCCAGCAGCAAGCGGGGGGCGAGGGATCAGCCCCAGCATTTT.

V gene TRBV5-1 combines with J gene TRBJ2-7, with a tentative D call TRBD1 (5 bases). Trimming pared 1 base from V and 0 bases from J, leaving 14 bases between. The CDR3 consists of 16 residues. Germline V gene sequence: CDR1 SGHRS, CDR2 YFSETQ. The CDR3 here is CASSLSLGRVSYEQYF. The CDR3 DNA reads TGCGCCAGCAGCTTGTCTTTGGGCAGGGTCTCCTACGAGCAGTACTTC. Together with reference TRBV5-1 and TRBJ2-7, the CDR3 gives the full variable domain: KAGVTQTPRYLIKTRGQQVTLSCSPISGHRSVSWYQQTPGQGLQFLFEYFSETQRNKGNFPGRFSGRQFSNSRSEMNVSTLELGDSALYLCASSLSLGRVSYEQYFGPGTRLTVT.

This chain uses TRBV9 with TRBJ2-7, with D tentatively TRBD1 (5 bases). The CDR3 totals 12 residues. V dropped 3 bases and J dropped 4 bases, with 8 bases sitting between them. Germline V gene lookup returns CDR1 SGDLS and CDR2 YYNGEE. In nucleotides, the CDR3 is TGTGCCAGCAGCGCCGCAGGGTACGAGCAGTACTTC. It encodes CASSAAGYEQYF.

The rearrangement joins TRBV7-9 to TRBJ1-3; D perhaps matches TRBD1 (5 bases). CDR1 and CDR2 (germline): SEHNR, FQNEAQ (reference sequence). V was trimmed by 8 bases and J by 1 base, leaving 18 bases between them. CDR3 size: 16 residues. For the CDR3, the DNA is TGTGCCAGCTTGGGACTGCTCACCGAATCTGGAAACACCATATATTTT. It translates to CASLGLLTESGNTIYF.

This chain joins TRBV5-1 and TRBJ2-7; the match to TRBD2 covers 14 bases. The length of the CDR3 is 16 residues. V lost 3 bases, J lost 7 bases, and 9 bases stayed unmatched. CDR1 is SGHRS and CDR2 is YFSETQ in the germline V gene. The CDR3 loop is CASSWGLAGDPGEQYF. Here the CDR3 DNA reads TGCGCCAGCAGCTGGGGACTAGCGGGAGATCCAGGAGAGCAGTACTTC.

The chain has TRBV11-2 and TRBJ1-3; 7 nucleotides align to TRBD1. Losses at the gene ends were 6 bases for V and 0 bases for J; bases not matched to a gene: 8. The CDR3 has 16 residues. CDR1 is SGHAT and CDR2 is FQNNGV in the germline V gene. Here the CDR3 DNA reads TGTGCCAGCAGGCTCCCGGGACAGAGCTCTGGAAACACCATATATTTT. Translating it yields CASRLPGQSSGNTIYF.

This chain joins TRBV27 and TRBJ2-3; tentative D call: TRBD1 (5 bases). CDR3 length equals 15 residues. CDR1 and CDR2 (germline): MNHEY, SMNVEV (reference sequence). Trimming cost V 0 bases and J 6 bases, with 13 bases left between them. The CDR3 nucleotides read TGTGCCAGCAGTTTATCCTCAGGGTACACGGATACGCAGTATTTT. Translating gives CASSLSSGYTDTQYF.

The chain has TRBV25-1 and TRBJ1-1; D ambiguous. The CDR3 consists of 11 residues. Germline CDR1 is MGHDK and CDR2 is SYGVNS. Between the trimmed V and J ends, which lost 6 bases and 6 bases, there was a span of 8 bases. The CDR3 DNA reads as TGTGCCAGCAGGAAGGAGGCTGAAGCTTTCTTT. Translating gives CASRKEAEAFF.

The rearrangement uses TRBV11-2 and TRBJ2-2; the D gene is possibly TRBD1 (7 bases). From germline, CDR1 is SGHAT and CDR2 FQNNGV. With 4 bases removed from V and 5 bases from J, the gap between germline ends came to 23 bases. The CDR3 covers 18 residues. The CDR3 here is CASSSSRSGGSVTGELFF. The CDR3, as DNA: TGTGCCAGCAGCTCTAGCCGGTCAGGGGGGAGTGTGACCGGGGAGCTGTTTTTT.

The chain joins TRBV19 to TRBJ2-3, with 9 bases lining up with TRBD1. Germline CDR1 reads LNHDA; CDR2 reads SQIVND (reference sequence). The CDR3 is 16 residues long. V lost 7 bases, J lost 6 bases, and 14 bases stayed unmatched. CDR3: CASTPPRTGVGDTQYF. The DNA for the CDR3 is TGTGCCAGTACCCCTCCGAGGACAGGGGTCGGGGATACGCAGTATTTT. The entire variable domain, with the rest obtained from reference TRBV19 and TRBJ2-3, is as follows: DGGITQSPKYLFRKEGQNVTLSCEQNLNHDAMYWYRQDPGQGLRLIYYSQIVNDFQKGDIAEGYSVSREKKESFPLTVTSAQKNPTAFYLCASTPPRTGVGDTQYFGPGTRLTVL.

The CDR3 nucleotides read TGTGCCAGCAGCTCCCAGCGGGAGGGCCTCAATGAGCAGTTCTTC. Its translation is CASSSQREGLNEQFF. J is TRBJ2-1 and V is TRBV5-4; 10 nucleotides align to TRBD2. Germline CDR1 is SGHNT and CDR2 is YYREEE (reference sequence). The CDR3 is 15 amino acids. The J segment lost 6 bases and the V segment lost 3 bases, leaving 6 bases of the junction unmatched.

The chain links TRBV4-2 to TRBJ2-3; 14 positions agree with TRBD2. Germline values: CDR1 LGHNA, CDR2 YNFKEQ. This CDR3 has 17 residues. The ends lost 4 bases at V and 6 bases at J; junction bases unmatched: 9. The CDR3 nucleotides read TGTGCCAGCAGCCGCAACCCCGGGACTAGCGGGAGCGATACGCAGTATTTT. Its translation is CASSRNPGTSGSDTQYF.

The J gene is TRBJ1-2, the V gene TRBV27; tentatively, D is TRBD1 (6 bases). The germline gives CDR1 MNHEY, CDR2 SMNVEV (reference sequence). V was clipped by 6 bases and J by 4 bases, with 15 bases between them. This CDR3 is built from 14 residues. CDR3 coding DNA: TGTGCCAGCAGCGGAAAGGGACACCGCTATGGCTACACCTTC. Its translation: CASSGKGHRYGYTF.

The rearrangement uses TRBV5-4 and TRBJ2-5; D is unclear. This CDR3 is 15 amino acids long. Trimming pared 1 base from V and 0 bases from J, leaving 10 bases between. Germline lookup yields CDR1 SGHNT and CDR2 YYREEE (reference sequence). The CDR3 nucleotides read TGTGCCAGCAGCTTGAGTAACAATTACCAAGAGACCCAGTACTTC. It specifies CASSLSNNYQETQYF.

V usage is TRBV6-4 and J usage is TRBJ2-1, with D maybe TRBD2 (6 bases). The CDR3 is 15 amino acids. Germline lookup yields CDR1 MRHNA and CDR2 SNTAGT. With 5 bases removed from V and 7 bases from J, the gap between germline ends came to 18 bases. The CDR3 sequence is CASSPQGTLGNEQFF. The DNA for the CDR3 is TGTGCCAGCAGTCCCCAAGGGACTTTGGGAAATGAGCAGTTCTTC.

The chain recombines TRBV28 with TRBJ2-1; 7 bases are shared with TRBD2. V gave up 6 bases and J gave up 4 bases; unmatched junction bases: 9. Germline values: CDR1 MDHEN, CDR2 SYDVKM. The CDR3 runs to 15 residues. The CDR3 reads CASRSLASGYNEQFF. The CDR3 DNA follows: TGTGCCAGCAGGAGCCTGGCTAGCGGTTACAATGAGCAGTTCTTC.

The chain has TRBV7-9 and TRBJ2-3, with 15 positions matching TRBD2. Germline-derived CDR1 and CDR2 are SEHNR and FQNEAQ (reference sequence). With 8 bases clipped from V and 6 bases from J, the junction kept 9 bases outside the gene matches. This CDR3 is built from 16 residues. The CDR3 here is CASFGLAGGPSDTQYF. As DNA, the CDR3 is TGTGCCAGCTTCGGACTAGCGGGAGGGCCCTCGGATACGCAGTATTTT.